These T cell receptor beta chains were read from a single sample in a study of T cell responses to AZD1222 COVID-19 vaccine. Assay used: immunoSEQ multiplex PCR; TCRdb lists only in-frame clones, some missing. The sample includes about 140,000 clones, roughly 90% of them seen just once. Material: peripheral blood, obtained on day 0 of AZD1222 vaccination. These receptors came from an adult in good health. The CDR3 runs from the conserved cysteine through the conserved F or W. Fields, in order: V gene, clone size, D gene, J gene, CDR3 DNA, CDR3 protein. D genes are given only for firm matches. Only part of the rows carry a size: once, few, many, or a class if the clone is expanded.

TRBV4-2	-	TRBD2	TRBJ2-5	TGTGCCAGCAGCCAAGTGCGGGAGATTCGGGAGACCCAGTACTTC	CASSQVREIRETQYF
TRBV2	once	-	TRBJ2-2	TGTGCCAGCGCAAGGGCCACAAACACCGGGGAGCTGTTTTTT	CASARATNTGELFF
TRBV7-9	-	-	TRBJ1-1	TGTGCCAGCAGCTTTGGGTTGGCTGAAGCTTTCTTT	CASSFGLAEAFF
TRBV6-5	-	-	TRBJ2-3	TGTGCCAGCAGTTATGGCCGCCCCGGCACAGATACGCAGTATTTT	CASSYGRPGTDTQYF
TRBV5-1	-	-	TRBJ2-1	TGCGCCAGCAGCGGGGACACTCGCTCCTACAATGAGCAGTTCTTC	CASSGDTRSYNEQFF
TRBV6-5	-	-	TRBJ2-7	TGTGCCACGAAAAAGCCGGACAGCTTGCTCTACGAGCAGTACTTC	CATKKPDSLLYEQYF
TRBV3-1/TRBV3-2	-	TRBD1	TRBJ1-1	TGTGCCAGCAGCCAAGATCCCACCGGGACAGTGGAAACCGGGACTGAAGCTTTCTTT	CASSQDPTGTVETGTEAFF
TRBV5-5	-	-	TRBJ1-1	TGTGCCAGCAGCAGAAGTAACCAGGTTGAAGCTTTCTTT	CASSRSNQVEAFF
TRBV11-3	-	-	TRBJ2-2	TGTGCCAGCAGCTCCTGGGGCGGGGAGCTGTTTTTT	CASSSWGGELFF
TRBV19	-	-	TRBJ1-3	TGTGCCAGTAGTACCGGACAGCGCGGAAACACCATATATTTT	CASSTGQRGNTIYF
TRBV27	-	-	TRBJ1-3	TGTGCCAGCAGTGTGTCGGCCTCTGGAAACACCATATATTTT	CASSVSASGNTIYF
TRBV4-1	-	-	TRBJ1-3	TGCGCCAGCAGCCAAGTAAGGACAGACCTAATCTCTGGAAACACCATATATTTT	CASSQVRTDLISGNTIYF
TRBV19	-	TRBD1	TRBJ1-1	TGTGCCAGTAGTAGCCGACAGGGATTCTTGAACACTGAAGCTTTCTTT	CASSSRQGFLNTEAFF
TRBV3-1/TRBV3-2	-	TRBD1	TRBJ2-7	TGTGCCAGCAGCCTACAGGGGCTCACACCGGCCTACGAGCAGTACTTC	CASSLQGLTPAYEQYF
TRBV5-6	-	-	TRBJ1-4	TGTGCCAGCAGCGGCGCCGGTGAAAAACTGTTTTTT	CASSGAGEKLFF
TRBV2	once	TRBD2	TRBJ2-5	TGTGCCAGCAGAGAACGCGGGGGAGAAGAGACCCAGTACTTC	CASRERGGEETQYF
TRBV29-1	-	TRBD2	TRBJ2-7	TGCAGCGTTGATAGCGGGGACTACGCCTCCTACGAGCAGTACTTC	CSVDSGDYASYEQYF
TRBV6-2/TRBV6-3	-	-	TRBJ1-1	TGTGCCAGCAGTCGCATCCCCCCTATGGCCGCTGAAGCTTTCTTT	CASSRIPPMAAEAFF
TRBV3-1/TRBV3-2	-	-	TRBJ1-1	TGTGCCAGCAGCCAAGAAACAGGGTGGGACACTGAAGCTTTCTTT	CASSQETGWDTEAFF
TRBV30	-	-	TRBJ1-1	TGTGCCGCCTCCAATTTGGGTTTTTTTCAAGCTTTCTTT	CAASNLGFFQAFF
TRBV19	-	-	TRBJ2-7	TGTGCCAGTACCCCCTCTCCCGGGACGGTGGTAGGGGAGCAGTACTTC	CASTPSPGTVVGEQYF
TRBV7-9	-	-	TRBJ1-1	TGTGCCAGCAGCTTATATGGGAACACTGAAGCTTTCTTT	CASSLYGNTEAFF
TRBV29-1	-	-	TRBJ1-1	TGCAGCGTAGAACAGGGTCACACTGAAGCTTTCTTT	CSVEQGHTEAFF
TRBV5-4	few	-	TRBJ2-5	TGTGCCAGCAGCCCTGGAGGGGGGGGAGAGACCCAGTACTTC	CASSPGGGGETQYF
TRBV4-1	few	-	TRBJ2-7	TGCGCCAGCAGCCAGGACTCCCCTGGGCCCAGCGGGCCCCTGGGGGAGCAGTACTTC	CASSQDSPGPSGPLGEQYF
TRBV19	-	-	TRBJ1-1	TGTGCCAGTAGTGAGGGACGGCTTAACACTGAAGCTTTCTTT	CASSEGRLNTEAFF
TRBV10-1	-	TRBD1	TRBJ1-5	TGCGCCAGCAGGGCGGGACAGTTGAGCTGTGGCAATCAGCCCCAGCATTTT	CASRAGQLSCGNQPQHF
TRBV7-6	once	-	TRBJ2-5	TGTGCCAGCAGCTTGCAGCCGGGGGAGACCCAGTACTTC	CASSLQPGETQYF
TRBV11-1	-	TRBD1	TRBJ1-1	TGTGCCAGCAGCCTGCTACAGGGGCCACCTTTCTTT	CASSLLQGPPFF
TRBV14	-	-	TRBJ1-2	TGTGCCAGCAGCCCCGCGGGGGTTTTCGTCCATGGCTACACCTTC	CASSPAGVFVHGYTF
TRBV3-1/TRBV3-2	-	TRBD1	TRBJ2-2	TGTGCCAGCAGACCCGGGACAGGGAACCTCTGGGAGCTGTTTTTT	CASRPGTGNLWELFF
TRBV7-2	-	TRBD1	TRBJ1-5	TGTGCCAGCAGCTTTCGACAGGGGAGGCAGCCCCAGCATTTT	CASSFRQGRQPQHF
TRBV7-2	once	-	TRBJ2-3	TGTGCCAGCAGCTTATCTGGGCGGTTAGGCACAGATACGCAGTATTTT	CASSLSGRLGTDTQYF
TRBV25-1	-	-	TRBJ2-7	TGTGCCAGCAGAGCCACAGGACTAACTTACGAGCAGTACTTC	CASRATGLTYEQYF
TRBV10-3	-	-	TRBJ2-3	TGTGCCATCAGTCAATGGTTCTTAAGGGATACGCAGTATTTT	CAISQWFLRDTQYF
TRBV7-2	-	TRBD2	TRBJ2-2	TGTGCCAGCAGCTTAGCTAGCGGGAGAGGAACCGGGGAGCTGTTTTTT	CASSLASGRGTGELFF
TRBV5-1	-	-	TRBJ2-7	TGCGCCAGCAGCTTGGACAACTACGAGCAGTACTTC	CASSLDNYEQYF
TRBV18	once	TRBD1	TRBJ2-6	TGTGCCAGCTCATATGACAGGGGCGCTGGGGCCAACGTCCTGACTTTC	CASSYDRGAGANVLTF
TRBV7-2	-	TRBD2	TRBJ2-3	TGTGCCAGCAGCATCACCGGACTAGCGGGAGAGGAGGATACGCAGTATTTT	CASSITGLAGEEDTQYF
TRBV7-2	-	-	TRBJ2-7	TGTGCCAGCAGCTTAGCACCCACTAGCTCCGGGCAGTACTTC	CASSLAPTSSGQYF
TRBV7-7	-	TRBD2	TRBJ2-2	TGTGCCAGCAGCTTAGGACGGGCGCGGGGGACCGGGGAGCTGTTTTTT	CASSLGRARGTGELFF
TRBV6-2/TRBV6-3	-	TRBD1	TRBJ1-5	TGTGCCAGCAGTTACCTCCCGGACAGGGAGGGTAGCAATCAGCCCCAGCATTTT	CASSYLPDREGSNQPQHF
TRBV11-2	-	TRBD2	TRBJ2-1	TGTGCCAGCAGCTTAGTCGGACTAGCATTCTTC	CASSLVGLAFF
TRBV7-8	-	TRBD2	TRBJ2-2	TGTGCCAGCAGCTTACGGCTTTCGGGGACTAGCGGGAGTTTGGTCGGGGAGCTGTTTTTT	CASSLRLSGTSGSLVGELFF
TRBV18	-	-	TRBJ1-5	TGTGCCAGCTCACCAATGGGAGGTAGCAATCAGCCCCAGCATTTT	CASSPMGGSNQPQHF
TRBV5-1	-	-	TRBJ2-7	TGCGCCAGCAGGGAGGGCTCCTACGAGCAGTACTTC	CASREGSYEQYF
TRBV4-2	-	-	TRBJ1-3	TGTGCCAGCAGCCAAGATGGGGGTGCTGGAAACACCATATATTTT	CASSQDGGAGNTIYF
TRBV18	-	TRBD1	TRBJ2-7	TGTGCCAGCTCCCTGACAGGGAACCCATCCTACGAGCAGTACTTC	CASSLTGNPSYEQYF
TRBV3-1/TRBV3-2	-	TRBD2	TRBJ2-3	TGTGCCAGCAGCCTACCGACTAGCGGGAATTCAGATACGCAGTATTTT	CASSLPTSGNSDTQYF
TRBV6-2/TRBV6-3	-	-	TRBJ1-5	TGTGCCAGCAGCACCCGGGAACAGCCCCAGCATTTT	CASSTREQPQHF
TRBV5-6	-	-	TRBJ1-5	TGTGCCAGCAGCCCCGGTAGGGGCGCGGATGATCAGCCCCAGCATTTT	CASSPGRGADDQPQHF
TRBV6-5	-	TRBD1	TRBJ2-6	TGTGCCAGTAAAGGGACAGGGGTTGGGGCCAACGTCCTGACTTTC	CASKGTGVGANVLTF
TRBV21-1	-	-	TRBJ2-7	TGTGCCGGCCAGATAACCTACGAGCAGTACTTC	CAGQITYEQYF
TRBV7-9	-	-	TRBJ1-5	TGTGCCAGCAGCTTAAGCACGTATAGCAATCAGCCCCAGCATTTT	CASSLSTYSNQPQHF
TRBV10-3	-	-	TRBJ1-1	TGTGCCACCACGCACGGGGCGACTGAAGCTTTCTTT	CATTHGATEAFF
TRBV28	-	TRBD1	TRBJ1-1	TGTGCCAGCATCACCGACAGGGGTACTGAAGCTTTCTTT	CASITDRGTEAFF
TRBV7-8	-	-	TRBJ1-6	TGTGCCAGCAGCCAGACGGACGGTAATTCACCCCTCCACTTT	CASSQTDGNSPLHF
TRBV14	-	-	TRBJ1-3	TGTGCCAGCAGCCAAGCCAGAGGAGTTTCTGGAAACACCATATATTTT	CASSQARGVSGNTIYF
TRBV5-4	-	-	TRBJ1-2	TGTGCCACCAGGGCCGGGGGTGAGAACTATGGCTACACCTTC	CATRAGGENYGYTF